This passage covers 27 T cell receptor beta chains from one sample sequenced in a study of cytomegalovirus exposure and HLA in healthy donors. This PCR relied on a set of 60 Vbeta primers and 13 Jbeta primers. Generated by immunoSEQ multiplex PCR, the TCRdb table keeps only in-frame clones and is missing some. Of roughly 140,000 clones in the sample, about three quarters were seen once. Sequenced sample: PBMCs. These receptors were obtained from a male donor in good health and CMV-seronegative.

This clone was seen just once. The chain links TRBV29-1 to TRBJ2-5, with 11 nucleotides matching TRBD2. Germline CDR1 reads SQVTM; CDR2 reads ANQGSEA. The CDR3 runs to 15 residues. V lost 4 bases to trimming and J lost 5 bases; unmatched junction nucleotides: 9. CDR3 sequence (DNA): TGCAGCGTTGCAATCCTAGCGGGAGGACGCGAGACCCAGTACTTC. Translated: CSVAILAGGRETQYF.

The chain couples TRBV19 to TRBJ1-2, with D possibly TRBD1 on 5 matching bases. Between the trimmed V and J ends, which lost 3 bases and 8 bases, there was a span of 13 bases. Germline V CDR1 and CDR2: LNHDA, SQIVND (reference sequence). This CDR3 is 13 amino acids long. The CDR3 region is CASSIRGETGYTF. Written as DNA, the CDR3 is TGTGCCAGTAGTATTCGGGGGGAGACGGGCTACACCTTC.

V is TRBV5-5 and J is TRBJ1-5; 7 nucleotides agree with TRBD1. V shed 4 bases, J shed 3 bases, and the junction held 10 bases outside the gene matches. The germline CDR1 and CDR2 sequences are SGHKS and YYEKEE (reference sequence). CDR3 length: 16 residues. CDR3: CASSTTGTDPNQPQHF. The CDR3, as DNA: TGTGCCAGCAGCACGACCGGGACAGATCCCAATCAGCCCCAGCATTTT.

This clone was counted once. V is TRBV10-3 and J is TRBJ2-7; 9 nucleotides line up with TRBD2. The CDR3 covers 15 residues. The trim removed 5 bases at V and 3 bases at J, leaving 8 bases unmatched. Germline V gene lookup returns CDR1 ENHRY and CDR2 SYGVKD. CDR3 protein: CAISLSGGPNYEQYF. DNA for the CDR3: TGTGCCATCAGTCTGAGCGGGGGGCCGAACTACGAGCAGTACTTC.

The genes are TRBV5-1 and TRBJ1-1; the D gene is possibly TRBD1 (6 bases). Trimming pared 0 bases from V and 1 base from J, leaving 7 bases between. Germline assignment: CDR1 SGHRS and CDR2 YFSETQ. The length of the CDR3 is 14 residues. The CDR3 DNA follows: TGCGCCAGCAGCTTGGGGGACAAGAACACTGAAGCTTTCTTT. Translation gives CASSLGDKNTEAFF.

The chain uses TRBV12-5 and TRBJ1-5; no reliable D call. Trimming stripped 4 bases from V and 2 bases from J, with 18 bases between. The V gene's germline CDR1 is LGHNT and CDR2 FRNRAP. This CDR3 is 17 amino acids long. This chain's CDR3 is CASGSGLAGEGNQPQHF. CDR3 coding DNA: TGTGCTAGTGGTTCCGGTCTGGCCGGGGAAGGCAATCAGCCCCAGCATTTT.

This clone was observed a handful of times. The genes are TRBV7-6 and TRBJ2-5, with D maybe TRBD2 (5 bases). The J call may be faulty, since TRBJ2-7 better matches the DNA end. The CDR3 covers 14 residues. Germline V gene lookup returns CDR1 SGHVS and CDR2 FNYEAQ. The CDR3 protein is CASSLGVSGYEQYF. CDR3 coding DNA: TGTGCCAGCAGCTTAGGGGTCAGCGGTTACGAGCAGTACTTC.

The rearrangement joins TRBV7-2 to TRBJ2-1; the D is unclear. The V end lost 2 bases, the J end lost 5 bases, and 10 bases lay between the germline ends. This CDR3 is 14 amino acids long. The V gene's germline CDR1 is SGHTA and CDR2 FQGNSA. CDR3 bases: TGTGCCAGCAGCTTAAGGCGGTCAAACAATGAGCAGTTCTTC. Protein: CASSLRRSNNEQFF.

This clone showed up just a few times. The chain links TRBV5-1 to TRBJ1-2; tentatively, D is TRBD1 (5 bases). Trimming removed 3 bases from V and 6 bases from J, with 12 bases in between. The germline V gene has CDR1 SGHRS and CDR2 YFSETQ. The CDR3 is 13 residues long. CDR3 DNA sequence: TGCGCCAGCAGCTACAGGAATGGGAATGGCTACACCTTC. It is translated as CASSYRNGNGYTF. The entire variable domain, with the rest obtained from reference TRBV5-1 and TRBJ1-2, is as follows: KAGVTQTPRYLIKTRGQQVTLSCSPISGHRSVSWYQQTPGQGLQFLFEYFSETQRNKGNFPGRFSGRQFSNSRSEMNVSTLELGDSALYLCASSYRNGNGYTFGSGTRLTVV.

This chain uses TRBV27 with TRBJ2-7, with TRBD2 identical over 13 bases. Per germline, CDR1 MNHEY and CDR2 SMNVEV (reference sequence). The CDR3 extends over 18 amino acids. After removal of 3 bases from V and 0 bases from J, the junction contained 8 bases not matched to a gene. CDR3 protein: CASSFLGLAGAYSYEQYF. The CDR3, as DNA: TGTGCCAGCAGTTTCCTCGGACTAGCGGGGGCCTACTCCTACGAGCAGTACTTC.

This clone showed up just once. The chain combines TRBV6-1 with TRBJ1-5; TRBD1 matches at 7 bases. V gave up 4 bases and J gave up 0 bases; unmatched junction bases: 3. The germline V gene encodes CDR1 MNHNS and CDR2 SASEGT. This CDR3 is 15 amino acids long. The DNA of the CDR3 is TGTGCCAGCAGTGGGACAGGAGTTAGCAATCAGCCCCAGCATTTT. This gives the protein CASSGTGVSNQPQHF.

The chain uses TRBV18 and TRBJ1-3, with D unresolved. Germline V gene lookup returns CDR1 KGHSH and CDR2 LQKENI. V dropped 2 bases and J dropped 0 bases, with 11 bases sitting between them. CDR3 length equals 16 residues. The CDR3 reads CASSPSLVNSGNTIYF. In DNA, the CDR3 is TGTGCCAGCTCACCAAGTTTAGTGAACTCTGGAAACACCATATATTTT. Complete variable domain (other parts from reference TRBV18 and TRBJ1-3): NAGVMQNPRHLVRRRGQEARLRCSPMKGHSHVYWYRQLPEEGLKFMVYLQKENIIDESGMPKERFSAEFPKEGPSILRIQQVVRGDSAAYFCASSPSLVNSGNTIYFGEGSWLTVV.

This chain links TRBV27 with TRBJ2-7, with TRBD2 matching 8 bases. The CDR3 runs 14 residues. V dropped 3 bases and J dropped 4; count of bases not matched to a gene: 5. In germline, CDR1 is MNHEY, CDR2 SMNVEV (reference sequence). The CDR3 reads CASSFGGGRYEQYF. In DNA, the CDR3 is TGTGCCAGCAGTTTCGGCGGGGGGAGGTACGAGCAGTACTTC.

This chain links TRBV7-8 with TRBJ2-2; 8 bases are shared with TRBD2. The length of the CDR3 is 17 residues. Germline assignment: CDR1 SGHVS and CDR2 FQNEAQ. V trimming: 1 base; J trimming: 5 bases; junction bases outside the gene matches: 9. In nucleotides, the CDR3 is TGTGCCAGCAGCTTAGGGGGCGGGAGGTTTGGGACCGGGGAGCTGTTTTTT. Protein product: CASSLGGGRFGTGELFF.

The genes are TRBV13 and TRBJ2-1; 9 bases line up with TRBD2. The J segment lost 3 bases and the V segment lost 2 bases, leaving 8 bases of the junction unmatched. This CDR3 spans 17 amino acids. Germline V gene sequence: CDR1 PRHDT, CDR2 FYEKMQ (reference sequence). As DNA, the CDR3 is TGTGCCAGCAGCTTATATAGCGGGGGACCCTTCTACAATGAGCAGTTCTTC. This codes for CASSLYSGGPFYNEQFF.

In the case of this clone: The sample contains more than one DNA sequence encoding this CDR3. CDR3 sequence (DNA): TGTGCCAGCTCACCACGAACAGGGGCTAATGAAAAACTGTTTTTT. As protein: CASSPRTGANEKLFF. The chain couples TRBV18 to TRBJ1-4; 7 positions agree with TRBD1. In germline, CDR1 is KGHSH, CDR2 LQKENI. CDR3 size: 15 residues. V lost 1 base to trimming and J lost 3 bases; unmatched junction nucleotides: 2.

The V and J genes are TRBV2 and TRBJ2-5, with 7 bases fitting TRBD1. The J call may be mistaken, given a closer DNA end match to TRBJ2-7. From germline, CDR1 is SNHLY and CDR2 FYNNEI. This CDR3 contains 13 residues. The CDR3 DNA follows: TGTGCCACCAGCAGCACAGGGGAGCACGAGCAGTACTTC. Translating gives CATSSTGEHEQYF.

This chain links TRBV2 with TRBJ2-5, with D unresolved. Trimming removed 6 bases from V and 1 base from J, with 9 bases in between. Germline CDR1 reads SNHLY; CDR2 reads FYNNEI. The CDR3 sequence is 13 residues long. The CDR3 here is CASSFGSQETQYF. For the CDR3, the DNA is TGTGCCAGCAGCTTCGGTTCCCAAGAGACCCAGTACTTC.

V is TRBV5-8 and J is TRBJ1-3; D gene uncertain. Germline assignment: CDR1 SGHTS and CDR2 YDEGEE. With 1 base removed from V and 0 bases from J, the gap between germline ends came to 8 bases. The CDR3 is 15 amino acids. The CDR3 DNA is TGTGCCAGCAGCTTGTATAAAATCTCTGGAAACACCATATATTTT. Residues: CASSLYKISGNTIYF. Combining the CDR3 with reference TRBV5-8 and TRBJ1-3 gives the whole variable domain EAGVTQSPTHLIKTRGQQATLRCSPISGHTSVYWYQQALGLGLQFLLWYDEGEERNRGNFPPRFSGRQFPNYSSELNVNALELEDSALYLCASSLYKISGNTIYFGEGSWLTVV.

The chain is built from TRBV7-9 and TRBJ2-3, with D tentatively TRBD2 (6 bases). Germline V gives CDR1 SEHNR, CDR2 FQNEAQ (reference sequence). This CDR3 spans 12 amino acids. Trimming left V 0 bases short and J 10 bases short, with 8 bases between. For the CDR3, the DNA is TGTGCCAGCAGCTTAGCGGGGAGGCCGCAGTATTTT. It is translated as CASSLAGRPQYF.

The V and J genes are TRBV5-1 and TRBJ2-7; D possibly corresponds to TRBD2 (5 bases). Between the trimmed V and J ends, which lost 0 bases and 4 bases, there was a span of 8 bases. CDR3 length: 13 residues. The germline V gene has CDR1 SGHRS and CDR2 YFSETQ. CDR3 sequence reads: CASSLGGGYEQYF. CDR3 DNA sequence: TGCGCCAGCAGCTTGGGTGGCGGGTACGAGCAGTACTTC.

The CDR3 DNA reads as TGCGCCAGCAGCTTGGACCCTAAAGGCGGCAATGAGCAGTTCTTC. It encodes CASSLDPKGGNEQFF. The V gene is TRBV5-1, the J gene TRBJ2-1, with unresolved D. The ends were cut back, 0 bases at V and 6 bases at J, with 13 bases in the middle. This CDR3 is 15 amino acids long. Germline CDR1 and CDR2: SGHRS and YFSETQ.

The chain uses TRBV6-5 and TRBJ2-7, with 10 bases matching TRBD1. Germline loops: CDR1 MNHEY, CDR2 SVGAGI. V lost 1 base, J lost 7 bases, and 4 bases stayed unmatched. The CDR3 consists of 14 residues. In nucleotides, the CDR3 is TGTGCCAGCAGTTACTTAGCGGGACAGGGGGAGCAGTACTTC. This codes for CASSYLAGQGEQYF.

The chain uses TRBV5-1 and TRBJ1-1; the match to TRBD1 covers 10 bases. CDR1 and CDR2 (germline): SGHRS, YFSETQ. This CDR3 is built from 15 residues. Unmatched junction bases numbered 7, after V lost 4 bases and J lost 4 bases. The DNA of the CDR3 is TGCGCCAGCAGCCCTGACAGGGGGCCGGGCACTGAAGCTTTCTTT. It encodes CASSPDRGPGTEAFF.

The chain uses TRBV7-2 and TRBJ2-1; 9 nucleotides match TRBD2. After removal of 5 bases from V and 13 bases from J, the junction contained 6 bases not matched to a gene. Germline V CDR1 and CDR2: SGHTA, FQGNSA. The CDR3 is made up of 12 amino acids. CDR3 protein: CASSPLAGLQFF. The CDR3 DNA reads TGTGCCAGCAGCCCTCTAGCGGGGCTCCAGTTCTTC.

The chain couples TRBV6-5 to TRBJ1-2; D remains unclear. The CDR3 sequence is 15 residues long. Deletions cut 8 bases from V and 4 bases from J, with 20 bases between. CDR1 is MNHEY, CDR2 SVGAGI, per germline. Here the CDR3 DNA reads TGTGCCAGCGCCCTGATAGGGAGTGGGAGCTATGGCTACACCTTC. It specifies CASALIGSGSYGYTF.

This chain connects TRBV10-3 to TRBJ1-4; D is possibly TRBD1 (6 bases). This CDR3 is 15 amino acids long. The V gene's germline CDR1 is ENHRY and CDR2 SYGVKD. V was pared by 0 bases and J by 7 bases, with 12 bases between. The CDR3 DNA follows: TGTGCCATCAGTGAGTCAAGAGGGGGTGGTGAAAAACTGTTTTTT. Translation: CAISESRGGGEKLFF.